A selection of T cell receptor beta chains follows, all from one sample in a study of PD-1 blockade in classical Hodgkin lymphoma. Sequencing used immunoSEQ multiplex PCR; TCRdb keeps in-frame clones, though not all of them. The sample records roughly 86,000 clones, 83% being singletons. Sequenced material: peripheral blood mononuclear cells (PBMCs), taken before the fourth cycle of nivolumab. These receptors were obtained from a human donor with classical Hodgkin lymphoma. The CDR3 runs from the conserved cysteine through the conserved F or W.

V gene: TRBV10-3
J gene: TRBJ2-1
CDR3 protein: CAISDVLAEQFF

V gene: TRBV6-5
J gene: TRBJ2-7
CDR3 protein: CASSNGQLYEQYF

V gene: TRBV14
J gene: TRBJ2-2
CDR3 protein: CASSREARAGELFF

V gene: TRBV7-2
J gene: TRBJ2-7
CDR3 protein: CASSLFSRVEQYF

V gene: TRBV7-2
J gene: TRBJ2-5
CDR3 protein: CASSPQGGPETQYF

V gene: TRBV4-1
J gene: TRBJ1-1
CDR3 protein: CASSFRRGDEDEVF

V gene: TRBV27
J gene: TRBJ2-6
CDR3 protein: CASSRLTVAGANVLTF

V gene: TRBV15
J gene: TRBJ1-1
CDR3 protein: CATSKGQNTEAFF

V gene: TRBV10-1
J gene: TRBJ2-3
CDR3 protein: CASSDPREGGTDTQYF

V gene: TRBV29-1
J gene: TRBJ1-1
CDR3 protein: CSVEGQKMNTEAFF

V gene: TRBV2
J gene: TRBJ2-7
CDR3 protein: CASTLRQGGPYEQYF

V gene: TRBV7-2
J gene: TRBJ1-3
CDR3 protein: CASSLAAGAGNTIYF

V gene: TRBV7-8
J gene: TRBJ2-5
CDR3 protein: CASSIPGRWGLANQETQYF

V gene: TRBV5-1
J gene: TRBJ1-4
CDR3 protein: CASSLGSGATNEKLFF

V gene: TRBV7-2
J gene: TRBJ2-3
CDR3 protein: CASSLAPSGSGTDTQYF

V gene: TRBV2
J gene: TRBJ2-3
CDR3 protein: CASSGQGAWDTQYF

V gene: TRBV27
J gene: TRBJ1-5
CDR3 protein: CASSLSGLGYNQPQHF

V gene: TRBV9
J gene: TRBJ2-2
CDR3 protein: CASSLGGAANTGELFF

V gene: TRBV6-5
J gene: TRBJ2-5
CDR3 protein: CASSYGQVSSETQYF

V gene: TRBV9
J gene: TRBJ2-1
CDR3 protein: CASSVEGPDMGNEQFF

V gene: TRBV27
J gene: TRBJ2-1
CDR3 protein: CASRLPGGGTYNEQFF

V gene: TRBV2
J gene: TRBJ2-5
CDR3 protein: CASSEMGGGRGETQYF

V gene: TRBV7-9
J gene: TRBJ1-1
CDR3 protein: CASSFPNTEAFF

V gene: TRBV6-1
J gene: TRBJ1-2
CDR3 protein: CASSVATGGYTF

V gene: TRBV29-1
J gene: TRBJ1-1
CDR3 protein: CSVEIGVNTEAFF

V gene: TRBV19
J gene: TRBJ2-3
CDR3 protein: CASSITDTGTDTQYF

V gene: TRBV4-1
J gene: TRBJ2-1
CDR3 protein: CASSRDRVNEQFF

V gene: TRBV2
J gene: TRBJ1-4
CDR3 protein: CASIDRFGNEKLFF

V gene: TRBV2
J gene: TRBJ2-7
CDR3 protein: CASSELTDGEQYF

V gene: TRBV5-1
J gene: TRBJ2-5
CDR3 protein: CASSLDGRPVETQYF

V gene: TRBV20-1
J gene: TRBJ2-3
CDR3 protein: CSARSQVPQYF

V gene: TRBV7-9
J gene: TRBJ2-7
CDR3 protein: CASSLQGLYEQYF

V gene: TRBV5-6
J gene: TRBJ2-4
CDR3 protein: CASSWGKGNIQYF

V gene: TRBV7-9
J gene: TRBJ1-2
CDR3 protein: CASSLEGNYGYTF

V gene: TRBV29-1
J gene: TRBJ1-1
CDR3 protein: CSVPTDPGTEAFF

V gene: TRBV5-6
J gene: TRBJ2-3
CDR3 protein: CASSWTTGTDTQYF

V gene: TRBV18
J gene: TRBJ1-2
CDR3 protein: CASSPGTGQPYGYTF

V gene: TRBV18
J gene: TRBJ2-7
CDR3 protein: CASSPSRDISYEQYF

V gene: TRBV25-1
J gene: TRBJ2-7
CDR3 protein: CASSELEGPYF

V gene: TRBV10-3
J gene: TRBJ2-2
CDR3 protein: CAISESHTGELFF

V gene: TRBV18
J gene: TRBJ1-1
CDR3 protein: CASSPRGGTGAGGTEAFF

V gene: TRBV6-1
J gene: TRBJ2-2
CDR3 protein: CASSFAVNTGELFF

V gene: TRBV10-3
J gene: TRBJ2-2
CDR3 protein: CAISESGLNTGELFF

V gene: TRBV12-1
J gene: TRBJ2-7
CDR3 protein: CASSFAYNEQYF

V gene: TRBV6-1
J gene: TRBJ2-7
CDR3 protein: CASSINGYEQYF

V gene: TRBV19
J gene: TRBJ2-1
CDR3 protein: CASSRTYNEQFF

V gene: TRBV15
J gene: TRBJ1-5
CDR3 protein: CATSRDSLNNQPQHF

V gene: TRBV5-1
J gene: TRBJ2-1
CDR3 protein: CASSKGLANEQFF

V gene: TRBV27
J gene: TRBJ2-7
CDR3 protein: CASSLTSGPPYEQYF

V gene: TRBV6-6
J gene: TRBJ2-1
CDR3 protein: CATQRFLYNEQFF

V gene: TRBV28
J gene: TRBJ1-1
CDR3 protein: CASSLDSLNTEAFF

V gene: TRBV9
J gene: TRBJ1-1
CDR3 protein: CASSVEGATEAFF

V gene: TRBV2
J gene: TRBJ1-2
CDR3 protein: CASSDNRGVFGYTF

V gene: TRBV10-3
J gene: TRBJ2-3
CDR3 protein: CATRGLTSGSGDTQYF

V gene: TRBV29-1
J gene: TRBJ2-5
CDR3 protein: CSLSSGSGGETQYF

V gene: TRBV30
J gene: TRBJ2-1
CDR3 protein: CAWRAGGYNEQFF

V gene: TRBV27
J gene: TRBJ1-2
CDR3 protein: CASSLVGGYGYTF

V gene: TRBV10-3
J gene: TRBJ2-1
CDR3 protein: CAISPTGGKNEQFF

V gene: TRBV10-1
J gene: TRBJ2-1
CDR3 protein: CASSEPLGIGNEQFF